This T cell receptor (beta chain) appears in the sequencing data of a study of CD8+ T cells in alopecia areata. Samples from alopecia areata patients were lesional scalp punch biopsies and peripheral blood. This clone was seen only a few times. No antigen is known for it. Following extraction, RNA underwent reverse transcription to cDNA, which served as the sequencing template. TCRdb's table, derived via immunoSEQ multiplex PCR, lists solely in-frame clones and lacks some. Among 55,000 to 65,000 clones, roughly 40% were seen once, and the ten largest hold roughly half. Regarding the study as a whole: For lesional scalp, especially alopecia totalis/universalis, clonality was higher than in normal scalp.

V was clipped by 4 bases and J by 0 bases; unmatched bases: 3. The germline gives CDR1 SGHNT, CDR2 YYREEE (reference sequence). The CDR3 runs to 15 residues. The chain carries TRBV5-4 and TRBJ2-3; 9 bases fit TRBD2. The sequence was collected from a human donor with alopecia areata. The material sequenced was NKG2D-low CD8+ T cells sorted from blood. The CDR3 DNA follows: TGTGCCAGCAGCATTAGCGGGGGTAGCACAGATACGCAGTATTTT. Translating gives CASSISGGSTDTQYF.